This TCR beta chain was retrieved from a study of blood T cell repertoires in COVID-19. Study background: Acute and convalescent COVID-19 specimens originated in the United States, Italy and Spain. PBMCs, B-cell-depleted T cells, or T cells provided the cDNA or gDNA that made up the material.

Profiling relied on immunoSEQ multiplex PCR, and the TCRdb table lists in-frame clones only, not all of them. The data show about 270,000 clones, nearly 90% seen once. This CDR3 is 12 amino acids long. CDR1 is SGHNT and CDR2 is YENEEA in the germline V gene. The V end lost 11 bases, the J end lost 4 bases, and 14 bases lay between the germline ends. In assigning cohorts, the study relied on participant-reported clinical history. Donors in Cohort 3 who had recovered were those with two negative PCRs, healthcare professional clearance, or resolution of their symptoms. The origin of this receptor is a woman aged 25 to 39 who had recovered from COVID-19. The rearrangement uses TRBV11-3 and TRBJ2-5; possible D gene TRBD2, 5 bases. Sequencing used PBMCs or T cells enriched from blood (not recorded which). The DNA for the CDR3 is TGTGCCTCCTCCGGAGGAGCAGAGACCCAGTACTTC. It codes for CASSGGAETQYF.